Detailed here is one T cell receptor beta chain. The data belong to a study of human thymus T cells. The CDR3 spans 12 residues. Germline CDR1 and CDR2: SQVTM and ANQGSEA. With V trimmed by 8 bases and J by 3 bases, 6 bases remained unmatched. Resected material from corrective heart surgery provided the thymus tissue analysed. Libraries were prepared by immunoSEQ multiplex PCR; TCRdb keeps only in-frame clonotypes and omits some of them. Of tens of thousands of clones detected, 85% to 95% appear once; the ten largest clones hold about 0.03%. The chain uses TRBV29-1 and TRBJ1-1, with 7 bases identical to TRBD1. This TCR was recovered from a girl in the first two years of life with a congenital heart defect but otherwise immunologically healthy. Sequenced: thymus tissue. CDR3 DNA sequence: TGCAGCTTCTCAACAGGGGACACTGAAGCTTTCTTT. Amino acids: CSFSTGDTEAFF.